Sequencing of this T cell receptor (beta chain) was carried out in a study of blood T cell repertoires in COVID-19. Looking at the study overall: Material from acute and convalescent COVID-19 was sourced from the United States, Italy and Spain.

Everyone who took part was roughly 18 to 89 years old, and they came from 24 US areas. As processed by the authors: How many nucleated cells were present was estimated from reference gene primer amplification. The repertoire was sequenced with immunoSEQ multiplex PCR; TCRdb's copy has only in-frame clones and lacks some. That table is the source of V, J and clone size, and D and trimming were worked out from the DNA. The sample has some 330,000 clones; 83% are singletons. The sequence came from a woman in her 50s who had recovered from COVID-19. Input material: PBMCs or T cells enriched from blood (not recorded which).

CDR3 bases: TGTGCCAGCAGCGAGCGGAGACTTGGGACTAGCGTCGGGGAGCTGTTTTTT. Translating it yields CASSERRLGTSVGELFF. The chain couples TRBV9 to TRBJ2-2; 10 bases align to TRBD2. The CDR3 sequence is 17 residues long. CDR1 is SGDLS, CDR2 YYNGEE, per germline. Trimming removed 3 bases from V and 7 bases from J; junction bases left unmatched: 12. Based on the CDR3 plus reference TRBV9 and TRBJ2-2, the full variable domain is DSGVTQTPKHLITATGQRVTLRCSPRSGDLSVYWYQQSLDQGLQFLIQYYNGEERAKGNILERFSAQQFPDLHSELNLSSLELGDSALYFCASSERRLGTSVGELFFGEGSRLTVL.